This TCR beta chain emerged from a study of OX40 agonist ivuxolimab in advanced cancers. Sequencing was performed with immunoSEQ multiplex PCR; in TCRdb, only in-frame clones are kept and a portion is missing. The sample has fewer than 70,000 clones, about 85% seen once. Trimming shortened V by 4 bases and J by 5 bases, and 12 bases separated the two germline ends. Germline V gene sequence: CDR1 SGHRS, CDR2 YFSETQ. The CDR3 is made up of 14 amino acids. V and J are TRBV5-1 and TRBJ1-4; D is uncertain. The sample here was CD4+ or CD8+ T cells sorted from blood, taken in a trial of the OX40 agonist ivuxolimab. The receptor was isolated from an adult with an advanced solid tumor such as melanoma, head and neck, liver or kidney cancer. CDR3 loop: CASSGDGENEKLFF. The CDR3 coding sequence is TGCGCCAGCAGCGGTGACGGAGAAAATGAAAAACTGTTTTTT.